The present entry profiles one T cell receptor beta chain with its context. The CDR3 runs 12 residues. V was clipped by 5 bases and J by 4 bases, with 8 bases between them. In germline, CDR1 is LNHDA, CDR2 SQIVND (reference sequence). Produced via immunoSEQ multiplex PCR; TCRdb's table is partial and in-frame only. This table has roughly 270,000 clones, approximately 81% appearing once. This sample is drawn from a study of blood T cell repertoires in COVID-19. Individuals aged roughly 18 to 95 years were recruited from some 26 US areas. V gene TRBV19 combines with J gene TRBJ1-1, with D possibly matching TRBD1 (5 bases). The receptor's source is a woman in her 50s who had recovered from COVID-19. Sequencing was done on a sample of PBMCs or T cells enriched from blood (not recorded which). This chain's CDR3 is CASSEGATEAFF. The CDR3 bases are TGTGCCAGTAGTGAAGGGGCCACTGAAGCTTTCTTT.